This TCR beta chain was identified in a study of shared clonotypes between healthy human individuals. Study-level findings and limits: It was anticipated that sequencing depth would influence how many clonotypes donors shared.

For this clone: Its antigen is as yet unknown.

The protocol was immunoSEQ multiplex PCR, while the TCRdb copy is restricted to in-frame clones and leaves out a portion. The repertoire holds under 2,500,000 clones, roughly 95% seen once, with less than 0.15% in the top ten. Germline V gives CDR1 SGHDT, CDR2 YYEEEE. After removal of 4 bases from V and 4 bases from J, the junction contained 9 bases not matched to a gene. There are 15 residues in the CDR3. This sequence joins TRBV5-6 and TRBJ1-1; 8 bases agree with TRBD1. The sequencing input was naive CD4+ T cells sorted from blood. Indicated subset: CD45RA+ positively selected. The TCR originated in a man aged 18 to 30 in good health. The CDR3 DNA reads as TGTGCCAGCAGCAGACCAGGGGGCGTCAGCACTGAAGCTTTCTTT. Its protein is CASSRPGGVSTEAFF.